Detailed here is one T cell receptor beta chain. This CDR3 comprises 11 residues. V was cut by 4 bases and J by 1 base, with 5 bases left in between. Germline loops: CDR1 GTSNPN, CDR2 SVGIG (reference sequence). The data were obtained in a study of blood T cell repertoires in COVID-19. At the level of the study: Sites in the United States, Italy and Spain provided acute and convalescent COVID-19 samples. Nucleic acid was either cDNA or gDNA, and it came from T cells, B-cell-depleted T cells, or PBMCs.

In the original analysis: Estimates of nucleated cell counts were drawn from the amplification of reference gene primers. Data came from immunoSEQ multiplex PCR; TCRdb stores just in-frame clones and leaves some out. That table is the source of V, J and clone size, and D and trimming were worked out from the DNA. This sample has fewer than 250,000 clones, with more than 75% found just once. The rearrangement links TRBV30 to TRBJ2-7, with D hard to call. This sequence originates from a human donor in a cohort sampled during active COVID-19. The sample consisted of peripheral blood. Written as DNA, the CDR3 is TGTGCCTGGACCTCGTCCTACGAGCAGTACTTC. Its translation is CAWTSSYEQYF.